This T cell receptor beta chain comes out of a study of human T cells and chemical hapten exposure. TCRdb called the RACE reads again in MiXCR, with one record for every CDR3 protein. Of a few hundred thousand distinct CDR3 sequences listed, approximately 5.8% were seen once; the top ten hold less than 9%. Stated time point: pre-sensitization, week 0. Treatment noted: therapeutic diphenylcyclopropenone sensitization with weekly scalp DPC. The V and J ends lost 1 base and 3 bases respectively, with 8 bases between them. The CDR3 is made up of 14 amino acids. In germline, CDR1 is KGHSH, CDR2 LQKENI. This clonotype occurred many times.

This clonotype originated in a woman younger than 35 with alopecia areata. Some clones in this sample may be carry-over from other donors' samples. The sequences come from whole blood, collected in connection with sensitization to the hapten diphenylcyclopropenone (DPC). The V call is TRBV18, the J call TRBJ2-3; D not certain. The CDR3 region has the DNA TGTGCCAGCTCACCACGCACAGAAACAGATACGCAGTATTTT. This encodes CASSPRTETDTQYF. Supplemented by reference TRBV18 and TRBJ2-3, the full variable domain reads NAGVMQNPRHLVRRRGQEARLRCSPMKGHSHVYWYRQLPEEGLKFMVYLQKENIIDESGMPKERFSAEFPKEGPSILRIQQVVRGDSAAYFCASSPRTETDTQYFGPGTRLTVL.